This note documents a single T cell receptor beta chain sequence. The record originates from a study of blood T cell repertoires in COVID-19. Study-level background: PBMCs, B-cell-depleted T cells, or T cells were the source of the cDNA or gDNA that made up the material.

Germline values: CDR1 SGHTA, CDR2 FQGNSA. The CDR3 runs 14 residues. V was cut by 2 bases and J by 3 bases, with 7 bases left in between. Profiled with immunoSEQ multiplex PCR; TCRdb holds only in-frame clones, not every one. The data contain 200,000 to 300,000 clones, roughly 80% of them singletons. This receptor was identified in a woman in her late teens or twenties with acute or convalescent COVID-19. The chain employs TRBV7-2 and TRBJ1-4; a possible D gene is TRBD1 (6 bases). Specimen: peripheral blood. CDR3 sequence: CASSLQGSNEKLFF. In nucleotides, the CDR3 is TGTGCCAGCAGCTTACAGGGGTCTAATGAAAAACTGTTTTTT.